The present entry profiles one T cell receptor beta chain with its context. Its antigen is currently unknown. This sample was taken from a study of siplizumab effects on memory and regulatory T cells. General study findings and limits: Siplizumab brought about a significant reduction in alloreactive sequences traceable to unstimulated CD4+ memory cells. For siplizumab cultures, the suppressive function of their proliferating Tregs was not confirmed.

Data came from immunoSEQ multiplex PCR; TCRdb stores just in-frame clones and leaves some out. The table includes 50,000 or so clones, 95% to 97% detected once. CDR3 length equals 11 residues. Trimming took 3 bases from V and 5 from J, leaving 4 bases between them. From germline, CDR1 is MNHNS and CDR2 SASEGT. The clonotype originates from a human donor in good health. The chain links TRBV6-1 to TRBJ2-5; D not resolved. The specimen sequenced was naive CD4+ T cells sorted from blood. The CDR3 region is CASSDLETQYF. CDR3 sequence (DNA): TGTGCCAGCAGTGACTTGGAGACCCAGTACTTC.